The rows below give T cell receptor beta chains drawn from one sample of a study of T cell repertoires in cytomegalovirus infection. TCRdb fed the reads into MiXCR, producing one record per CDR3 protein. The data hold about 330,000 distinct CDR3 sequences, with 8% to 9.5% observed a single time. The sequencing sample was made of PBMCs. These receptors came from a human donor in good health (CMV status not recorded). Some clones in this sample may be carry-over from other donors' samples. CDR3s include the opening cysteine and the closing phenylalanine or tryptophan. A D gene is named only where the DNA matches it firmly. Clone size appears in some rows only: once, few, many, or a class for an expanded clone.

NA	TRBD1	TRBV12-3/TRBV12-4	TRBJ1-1	CASSLIQGGEAFF	TGTGCCAGCAGTCTTATTCAGGGGGGGGAAGCTTTCTTT
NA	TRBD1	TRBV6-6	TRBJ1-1	CASSKAGGGGANTEAFF	TGTGCCAGCAGTAAAGCCGGCGGAGGGGGCGCGAACACTGAAGCTTTCTTT
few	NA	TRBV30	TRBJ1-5	CAWSEGSNQPQHF	TGTGCCTGGAGTGAAGGGAGCAATCAGCCCCAGCATTTT
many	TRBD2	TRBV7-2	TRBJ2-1	CASSALAGEYNEQFF	TGTGCCAGCAGCGCCTTAGCGGGGGAGTACAATGAGCAGTTCTTC
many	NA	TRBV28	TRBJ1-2	CASAGGRGYTF	TGTGCCAGCGCGGGAGGTAGAGGCTACACCTTC
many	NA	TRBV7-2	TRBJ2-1	CASSPFTGGFNNEQFF	TGTGCCAGCAGCCCGTTTACGGGGGGCTTTAACAATGAGCAGTTCTTC
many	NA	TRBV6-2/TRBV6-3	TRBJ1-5	CASSFRWSNQPQHF	TGTGCCAGCAGCTTCAGGTGGAGCAATCAGCCCCAGCATTTT
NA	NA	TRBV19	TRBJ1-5	CASRVTGLSNQPQHF	TGTGCCAGTAGGGTGACAGGTCTCAGCAATCAGCCCCAGCATTTT
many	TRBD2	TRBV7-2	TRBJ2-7	CASSLETRGGDHYEQYF	TGTGCCAGCAGCTTAGAGACTCGGGGAGGGGACCACTACGAGCAGTACTTC
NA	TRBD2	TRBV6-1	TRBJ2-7	CASSSRGRAGEQYF	TGTGCCAGCAGCTCTCGAGGGAGGGCCGGCGAGCAGTACTTC
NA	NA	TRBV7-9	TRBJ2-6	CASSLLSGGSGANVLTF	TGTGCCAGCAGCTTACTTTCCGGGGGCTCTGGGGCCAACGTCCTGACTTTC
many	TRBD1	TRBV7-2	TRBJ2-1	CASSSRQGAHEQFF	TGTGCCAGCAGCTCTAGACAGGGGGCCCATGAGCAGTTCTTC
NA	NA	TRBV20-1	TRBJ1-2	CSASHPGISTPNYGYTF	TGCAGTGCTAGTCATCCAGGGATATCAACCCCGAACTATGGCTACACCTTC
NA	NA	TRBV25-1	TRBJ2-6	CASQPLAEAGGANVLTF	TGTGCCAGTCAACCCCTGGCTGAGGCCGGTGGGGCCAACGTCCTGACTTTC
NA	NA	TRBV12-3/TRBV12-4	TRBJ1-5	CASRSGKGGQPQHF	TGTGCCAGCAGGTCTGGAAAGGGAGGGCAGCCCCAGCATTTT
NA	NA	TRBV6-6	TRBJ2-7	CASAGQGGAYEQYF	TGTGCCAGCGCGGGGCAGGGGGGCGCCTACGAGCAGTACTTC
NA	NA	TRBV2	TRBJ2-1	CASSGLYEQFF	TGTGCCAGCAGTGGACTATATGAGCAGTTCTTC
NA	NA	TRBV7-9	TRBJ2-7	CASSGPRVRGLEQYF	TGTGCCAGTTCTGGCCCCCGAGTTAGAGGGCTCGAGCAGTACTTC
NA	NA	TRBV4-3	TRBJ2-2	CASSQEAASTTGELFF	TGCGCCAGCAGCCAAGAAGCGGCCAGTACCACCGGGGAGCTGTTTTTT
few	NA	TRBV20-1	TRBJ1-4	CSARDITGFDEKLFF	TGCAGTGCTAGAGATATAACAGGATTTGATGAAAAACTGTTTTTT
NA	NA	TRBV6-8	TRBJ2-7	CASSYASGERGEQYF	TGTGCCAGCAGTTACGCGTCAGGGGAGCGTGGGGAGCAGTACTTC
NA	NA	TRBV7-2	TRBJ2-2	CASSLDLRSTGELFF	TGTGCCAGCAGCTTAGACCTGCGGTCAACCGGGGAGCTGTTTTTT
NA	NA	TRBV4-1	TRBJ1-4	CASSQPIWNEKLFF	TGCGCCAGCAGCCAACCTATCTGGAATGAAAAACTGTTTTTT
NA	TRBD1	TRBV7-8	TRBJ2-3	CASSLYGTGVRTTTDTQYF	TGTGCCAGCAGCTTATATGGGACAGGGGTTAGAACCACCACAGATACGCAGTATTTT
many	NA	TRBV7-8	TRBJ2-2	CASTSTLTLTNTGELFF	TGTGCCAGCACCTCAACCCTGACTTTGACGAACACCGGGGAGCTGTTTTTT
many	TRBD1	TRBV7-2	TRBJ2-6	CASSSGTGPGWEESGANVLTF	TGTGCCAGCAGCTCCGGGACAGGGCCGGGATGGGAAGAGTCTGGGGCCAACGTCCTGACTTTC
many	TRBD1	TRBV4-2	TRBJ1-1	CASSQVAGQGPMNTEAFF	TGTGCCAGCAGCCAAGTCGCGGGACAGGGGCCCATGAACACTGAAGCTTTCTTT
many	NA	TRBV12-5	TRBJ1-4	CASGFWSERKLFF	TGTGCTAGTGGTTTTTGGTCCGAAAGAAAACTGTTTTTT
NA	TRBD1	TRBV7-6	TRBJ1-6	CASSANTGGNSPLHF	TGTGCCAGCAGCGCGAATACAGGGGGTAATTCACCCCTCCACTTT
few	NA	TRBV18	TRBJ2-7	CASSPGARVGEQYF	TGTGCCAGCTCACCAGGCGCACGGGTCGGGGAGCAGTACTTC
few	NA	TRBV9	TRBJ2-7	CASSVNSHSYEQYF	TGTGCCAGCAGCGTAAACAGTCACTCCTACGAGCAGTACTTC
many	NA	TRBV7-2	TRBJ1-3	CASSLEGGASGNTIYF	TGTGCCAGCAGCTTGGAGGGGGGTGCTTCTGGAAACACCATATATTTT
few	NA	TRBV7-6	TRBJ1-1	CASNPTRGNTEAFF	TGTGCCAGCAACCCGACCCGAGGCAACACTGAAGCTTTCTTT
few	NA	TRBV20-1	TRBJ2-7	CSAIVAGFAGRGYEQYF	TGCAGTGCCATTGTAGCCGGATTTGCAGGGAGAGGGTACGAGCAGTACTTC